This TCR beta chain was retrieved from a study of T cells in localized non-small cell lung cancer. Study-wide findings and caveats: Among the top 100 tumor clones, a median 57 appeared in adjacent lung. Greater blood T cell density accompanied longer overall survival. Uninvolved adjacent lung had higher T cell clonality than tumor and all other tissues.

The ends lost 0 bases at V and 0 bases at J; junction bases unmatched: 7. Germline CDR1 is KGHSH and CDR2 is LQKENI. The CDR3 contains 17 residues. In this sample, this clone turned up once. Its matching antigen is unknown. The method was immunoSEQ multiplex PCR; TCRdb's version includes in-frame clones alone and lacks a portion of them. The sample has 5,000 to 7,000 clones, around 28% seen once. The sequenced sample was lung tumor tissue, obtained before any cancer treatment. The receptor comes from a female donor aged 60 or older with stage I lung adenocarcinoma. This chain uses TRBV18 with TRBJ1-1; 7 bases are a match to TRBD1. The DNA for the CDR3 is TGTGCCAGCTCACCACCGGGGGACAGCACAATGAACACTGAAGCTTTCTTT. Encoded protein: CASSPPGDSTMNTEAFF.